These T cell receptor beta chains were read from a single sample in a study of cytomegalovirus exposure and HLA in healthy donors. The repertoire was sequenced with immunoSEQ multiplex PCR; TCRdb's copy has only in-frame clones and lacks some. The top ten hold roughly 3.5% of the sample, which has approximately 120,000 clones, roughly 85% seen once. The sample was PBMCs. All receptors come from a woman aged 40 to 49 in good health and CMV-seropositive. CDR3s include the opening cysteine and the closing phenylalanine or tryptophan. Fields, in order: D gene, J gene, V gene, clone size, CDR3 DNA, CDR3 protein. A D gene is named only where the DNA matches it firmly. Expanded clones are given a class, and other clones once, few, many or no size at all.

d_gene: .
j_gene: TRBJ2-7
v_gene: TRBV29-1
abundance: .
CDR3nt: TGCAGCGTTGGGACACAATACGAGCAGTACTTC
CDR3aa: CSVGTQYEQYF

d_gene: TRBD2
j_gene: TRBJ2-5
v_gene: TRBV25-1
abundance: .
CDR3nt: TGTGCCACCGCTGCGGGTAGCGGGCCAAGAGAGACCCAGTACTTC
CDR3aa: CATAAGSGPRETQYF

d_gene: .
j_gene: TRBJ1-3
v_gene: TRBV6-5
abundance: .
CDR3nt: TGTGCCAGCAGAAGACAGGCGAGCTCTGGAAACACCATATATTTT
CDR3aa: CASRRQASSGNTIYF

d_gene: TRBD2
j_gene: TRBJ2-7
v_gene: TRBV4-2
abundance: .
CDR3nt: TGTGCCAGCAGCCAAGATAGGCCTAGCGGGGGGAGCTCCTACGAGCAGTACTTC
CDR3aa: CASSQDRPSGGSSYEQYF

d_gene: .
j_gene: TRBJ1-4
v_gene: TRBV4-2
abundance: .
CDR3nt: TGTGCCAGCAGCCAAGATCGGGGGGCAAGGGATGAAAAACTGTTTTTT
CDR3aa: CASSQDRGARDEKLFF

d_gene: TRBD2
j_gene: TRBJ2-2
v_gene: TRBV7-9
abundance: .
CDR3nt: TGTGCCAGCAGCGGAGGACTAGCGGGATACACCGGGGAGCTGTTTTTT
CDR3aa: CASSGGLAGYTGELFF

d_gene: .
j_gene: TRBJ2-1
v_gene: TRBV20-1
abundance: .
CDR3nt: TGCAGTGCTAGAGTCGGTTATGAGCAGTTCTTC
CDR3aa: CSARVGYEQFF

d_gene: TRBD2
j_gene: TRBJ2-2
v_gene: TRBV7-3
abundance: .
CDR3nt: TGTGCCAGCAGCCAAACTAGCGGGAGGTGGGGGACCGGGGAGCTGTTTTTT
CDR3aa: CASSQTSGRWGTGELFF

d_gene: .
j_gene: TRBJ1-1
v_gene: TRBV7-3
abundance: .
CDR3nt: TGTGCCAGCGGGCACATGAACACTGAAGCTTTCTTT
CDR3aa: CASGHMNTEAFF

d_gene: TRBD2
j_gene: TRBJ2-5
v_gene: TRBV4-1
abundance: .
CDR3nt: TGCGCCAGCAGCCAAAACCTACAGACTAGCGGGGTGCAAGAGACCCAGTACTTC
CDR3aa: CASSQNLQTSGVQETQYF

d_gene: .
j_gene: TRBJ1-2
v_gene: TRBV7-9
abundance: .
CDR3nt: TGTGCCAGCAGCCCAGAGTCGGGGTCTGATGGCTACACCTTC
CDR3aa: CASSPESGSDGYTF

d_gene: TRBD1
j_gene: TRBJ2-3
v_gene: TRBV19
abundance: once
CDR3nt: TGTGCCAGTAGTATGCTCGAACAGGGGGGAGTAGATACGCAGTATTTT
CDR3aa: CASSMLEQGGVDTQYF

d_gene: .
j_gene: TRBJ1-3
v_gene: TRBV10-3
abundance: .
CDR3nt: TGTGCCATCAGTGTCAGACCAGGAACCTCTGGAAACACCATATATTTT
CDR3aa: CAISVRPGTSGNTIYF

d_gene: TRBD2
j_gene: TRBJ2-1
v_gene: TRBV5-1
abundance: .
CDR3nt: TGCGCCAGCAGCTTGAATGTGGGAGGGGCCTACAATGAGCAATTCTTC
CDR3aa: CASSLNVGGAYNEQFF

d_gene: TRBD2
j_gene: TRBJ2-1
v_gene: TRBV2
abundance: .
CDR3nt: TGTGCCAGCGGACTAGCGGGCTACAATGAGCAGTTCTTC
CDR3aa: CASGLAGYNEQFF

d_gene: .
j_gene: TRBJ2-1
v_gene: TRBV28
abundance: .
CDR3nt: TGTGCCAGCAGTCCGACCCTCCGCGCCCAGGATGAGCAGTTCTTC
CDR3aa: CASSPTLRAQDEQFF

d_gene: TRBD2
j_gene: TRBJ2-7
v_gene: TRBV13
abundance: .
CDR3nt: TGTGCCAGCAGCGCCAGGGGACGGGGGGGCTCCCACGAGCAGTACTTC
CDR3aa: CASSARGRGGSHEQYF

d_gene: .
j_gene: TRBJ2-2
v_gene: TRBV10-3
abundance: .
CDR3nt: TGTGCCATCAGTGAGTCGTTATCCGGGGAGCTGTTTTTT
CDR3aa: CAISESLSGELFF

d_gene: .
j_gene: TRBJ2-1
v_gene: TRBV5-6
abundance: .
CDR3nt: TGTGCCAGCAGCTTGGTTCAGGGCCCTTTGGATAATGAGCAGTTCTTC
CDR3aa: CASSLVQGPLDNEQFF

d_gene: .
j_gene: TRBJ1-1
v_gene: TRBV6-5
abundance: once
CDR3nt: TGTGCCAGCAGTTACTCGTTCAGGGGTGCTGAAGCTTTCTTT
CDR3aa: CASSYSFRGAEAFF

d_gene: TRBD1
j_gene: TRBJ2-7
v_gene: TRBV7-9
abundance: .
CDR3nt: TGTGCCAGCAGCTTAGTTAGAGGGGGCAGTTACGAGCAGTACTTC
CDR3aa: CASSLVRGGSYEQYF

d_gene: TRBD2
j_gene: TRBJ2-1
v_gene: TRBV7-8
abundance: .
CDR3nt: TGTGCCAGCAGCCTGGGAACTAGCGGGAGCTATGAGCAGTTCTTC
CDR3aa: CASSLGTSGSYEQFF

d_gene: .
j_gene: TRBJ2-3
v_gene: TRBV28
abundance: .
CDR3nt: TGTGCCAGCGGCGGGACTGGGGCGATCACAGATACGCAGTATTTT
CDR3aa: CASGGTGAITDTQYF

d_gene: TRBD1
j_gene: TRBJ2-4
v_gene: TRBV5-6
abundance: once
CDR3nt: TGTGCCAGCGGCTTAGGTACAGGGGCAGTTGTCATTCAGTACTTC
CDR3aa: CASGLGTGAVVIQYF

d_gene: TRBD1
j_gene: TRBJ1-4
v_gene: TRBV9
abundance: few
CDR3nt: TGTGCCAGCGGAACAGGGGGTGAAAAACTGTTTTTT
CDR3aa: CASGTGGEKLFF

d_gene: TRBD2
j_gene: TRBJ2-7
v_gene: TRBV5-5
abundance: once
CDR3nt: TGTGCCAGCAGCCTTACTGCGGGGGGGACCTACGAGCAGTACTTC
CDR3aa: CASSLTAGGTYEQYF

d_gene: TRBD1
j_gene: TRBJ2-7
v_gene: TRBV6-5
abundance: .
CDR3nt: TGTGCCAGCAAACTAGGACAGGGGGCTATCTACGAGCAGTACTTC
CDR3aa: CASKLGQGAIYEQYF

d_gene: .
j_gene: TRBJ2-7
v_gene: TRBV25-1
abundance: .
CDR3nt: TGTGCCAGCAGTGAATCCGGAAACTACGAGCAGTACTTC
CDR3aa: CASSESGNYEQYF

d_gene: TRBD1
j_gene: TRBJ2-1
v_gene: TRBV6-4
abundance: .
CDR3nt: TGTGCCAGCAGTGACAGGAGGGACAGGCTCTACAATGAGCAGTTCTTC
CDR3aa: CASSDRRDRLYNEQFF

d_gene: TRBD1
j_gene: TRBJ2-3
v_gene: TRBV7-6
abundance: .
CDR3nt: TGTGCCAGCAGCTTATTTTTTAGGGACAGATGGGATACGCAGTATTTT
CDR3aa: CASSLFFRDRWDTQYF

d_gene: .
j_gene: TRBJ2-3
v_gene: TRBV5-1
abundance: .
CDR3nt: TGCGCCAGCAGCCCCTGGACACAAAGCACAGATACGCAGTATTTT
CDR3aa: CASSPWTQSTDTQYF

d_gene: .
j_gene: TRBJ2-6
v_gene: TRBV29-1
abundance: .
CDR3nt: TGCAGCGTTGAGGGCGCTGGGGCCAACGTCCTGACTTTC
CDR3aa: CSVEGAGANVLTF

d_gene: .
j_gene: TRBJ2-5
v_gene: TRBV18
abundance: .
CDR3nt: TGTGCCAGCTCACTAGGGACAATACAAGAGACCCAGTACTTC
CDR3aa: CASSLGTIQETQYF

d_gene: .
j_gene: TRBJ2-5
v_gene: TRBV7-9
abundance: .
CDR3nt: TGTTCCAGCAGCTCCCGACTGGAGACCCAGTACTTC
CDR3aa: CSSSSRLETQYF

d_gene: .
j_gene: TRBJ1-5
v_gene: TRBV7-9
abundance: .
CDR3nt: TGTGCCAGCAGCTCTGAGTTGGGGGGGAGCAATCAGCCCCAGCATTTT
CDR3aa: CASSSELGGSNQPQHF

d_gene: .
j_gene: TRBJ2-7
v_gene: TRBV21-1
abundance: .
CDR3nt: TGTGCCTCGGGGGAGGGAGCGGGTCCCCTCTACGAGCAGTACTTC
CDR3aa: CASGEGAGPLYEQYF

d_gene: .
j_gene: TRBJ2-1
v_gene: TRBV2
abundance: .
CDR3nt: TGTGCCAGCTCTCCCGAGGGTGAGCAGTTCTTC
CDR3aa: CASSPEGEQFF

d_gene: TRBD1
j_gene: TRBJ2-7
v_gene: TRBV28
abundance: .
CDR3nt: TGTGCCAGCAGTGATCGGGACAGACTGATAAAGTCCTACGAGCAGTACTTC
CDR3aa: CASSDRDRLIKSYEQYF

d_gene: .
j_gene: TRBJ2-7
v_gene: TRBV27
abundance: .
CDR3nt: TGTGCCAGCAGTTTATCCAACTCCTACGAGCAGTACTTC
CDR3aa: CASSLSNSYEQYF

d_gene: .
j_gene: TRBJ1-1
v_gene: TRBV11-2
abundance: .
CDR3nt: TGTGCCAGCAGCCCGGCGGGGCCGGGGGACACTGAAGCTTTCTTT
CDR3aa: CASSPAGPGDTEAFF

d_gene: TRBD2
j_gene: TRBJ2-5
v_gene: TRBV9
abundance: .
CDR3nt: TGTGCCAGCAGCGTAGGTGGGATTAGCGGGGAGGAGCAGTACTTC
CDR3aa: CASSVGGISGEEQYF

d_gene: TRBD1
j_gene: TRBJ1-1
v_gene: TRBV10-1
abundance: .
CDR3nt: TGCGCCAGCAGTCCCGGACAGGGTGAAGCTTTCTTT
CDR3aa: CASSPGQGEAFF

d_gene: TRBD1
j_gene: TRBJ1-6
v_gene: TRBV6-5
abundance: .
CDR3nt: TGTGCCAGCAGTCCGGACAGGAGCTTTAATTCACCCCTCCACTTT
CDR3aa: CASSPDRSFNSPLHF

d_gene: .
j_gene: TRBJ1-6
v_gene: TRBV4-2
abundance: few
CDR3nt: TGTGCCAGCAGCCAATCTCTTGATAATTCACCCCTCCACTTT
CDR3aa: CASSQSLDNSPLHF

d_gene: .
j_gene: TRBJ1-1
v_gene: TRBV5-5
abundance: .
CDR3nt: TGTGCCAGCAGCTCGGGGAACACTGAAGCTTTCTTT
CDR3aa: CASSSGNTEAFF

d_gene: .
j_gene: TRBJ2-7
v_gene: TRBV11-2
abundance: once
CDR3nt: TGTGCCAGCAGCCCCCCTTTGGTCAGCGACGAGCAGTACTTC
CDR3aa: CASSPPLVSDEQYF

d_gene: TRBD2
j_gene: TRBJ2-1
v_gene: TRBV30
abundance: .
CDR3nt: TGTGCCTGGTCCCTAATCGGGCCCATCCTAAGCGGGAGAGGCGATGAGCAGTTCTTC
CDR3aa: CAWSLIGPILSGRGDEQFF

d_gene: .
j_gene: TRBJ2-1
v_gene: TRBV6-5
abundance: .
CDR3nt: TGTGCCAGCCGCACTCTGAATGAGCAGTTCTTC
CDR3aa: CASRTLNEQFF

d_gene: .
j_gene: TRBJ1-5
v_gene: TRBV29-1
abundance: .
CDR3nt: TGCAGCGTTGGGCAGGCCCAAAATCAGCCCCAGCATTTT
CDR3aa: CSVGQAQNQPQHF

d_gene: TRBD1
j_gene: TRBJ1-1
v_gene: TRBV28
abundance: .
CDR3nt: TGTGCCAGCAGAGAGGGGGCCGCGTACACTGAAGCTTTCTTT
CDR3aa: CASREGAAYTEAFF

d_gene: .
j_gene: TRBJ2-5
v_gene: TRBV5-8
abundance: .
CDR3nt: TGTGCCAGCAGCTTGGGTGCCAGGGAGACCCAGTACTTC
CDR3aa: CASSLGARETQYF

d_gene: .
j_gene: TRBJ1-1
v_gene: TRBV11-2
abundance: .
CDR3nt: TGTGCCAGCAGCCCACAGGGTCCCACTGAAGCTTTCTTT
CDR3aa: CASSPQGPTEAFF

d_gene: .
j_gene: TRBJ2-3
v_gene: TRBV5-1
abundance: .
CDR3nt: TGCGCCAGCAGCTTTCGCAGGGCGAGCACAGATACGCAGTATTTT
CDR3aa: CASSFRRASTDTQYF

d_gene: .
j_gene: TRBJ2-5
v_gene: TRBV7-9
abundance: .
CDR3nt: TGTGCCGGAGGGGAGGGACAGGCCTTTCAAGAGACCCAGTACTTC
CDR3aa: CAGGEGQAFQETQYF